The rows below give T cell receptor beta chains drawn from one sample of a study of blood T cell repertoires in COVID-19. Sequencing used immunoSEQ multiplex PCR; TCRdb keeps in-frame clones, though not all of them. The sample holds around 81,000 clones; approximately 86% are singletons and the top ten take 6% to 8.5%. Sequenced: peripheral blood. The receptor set was obtained from a man in his 70s with acute or convalescent COVID-19. Each CDR3 is given with its conserved first and last residue. Each record gives: V gene, clone size, D gene, J gene, CDR3 protein, CDR3 DNA. A D gene is named only where the DNA matches it firmly. Not all rows give a size; the values are once, few, many and, for expanded clones, a class.

>TRBV6-6|.|TRBD1|TRBJ1-5
CASRAEDRRNQPQHF
TGTGCCAGCAGAGCGGAGGACAGGAGGAATCAGCCCCAGCATTTT
>TRBV11-2|few|.|TRBJ1-1
CASSYPTRRATEAFF
TGTGCCAGCAGCTATCCGACCCGGAGGGCCACTGAAGCTTTCTTT
>TRBV10-3|.|.|TRBJ2-7
CAISGQAYEQYF
TGTGCCATTTCGGGACAAGCCTACGAGCAGTACTTC
>TRBV20-1|.|.|TRBJ1-2
CSASQSAGGGYGYTF
TGCAGTGCTAGTCAATCGGCAGGCGGAGGATATGGCTACACCTTC
>TRBV7-8|.|.|TRBJ1-2
CASRRGGHGYTF
TGTGCCAGCAGGCGAGGGGGGCATGGCTACACCTTC
>TRBV7-2|.|.|TRBJ2-1
CASSLEVRTGNEQFF
TGTGCCAGCAGCTTAGAGGTTAGGACTGGGAATGAGCAGTTCTTC
>TRBV3-1/TRBV3-2|.|.|TRBJ1-5
CASSQVYHSASPQHF
TGTGCCAGCAGCCAAGTTTATCATAGCGCTTCCCCCCAGCATTTT
>TRBV19|.|TRBD1|TRBJ1-2
CASSISGQGSYGYTF
TGTGCCAGTAGTATCAGCGGACAGGGGAGCTATGGCTACACCTTC
>TRBV18|.|.|TRBJ1-6
CASSRADRDSPLHF
TGTGCCAGCTCACGGGCGGACAGAGATTCACCCCTCCACTTT
>TRBV9|once|.|TRBJ1-1
CASSVGGDLNTEAFF
TGTGCCAGCAGCGTAGGCGGGGATCTGAACACTGAAGCTTTCTTT
>TRBV6-2/TRBV6-3|.|.|TRBJ1-1
CASSKPGLGGTEAFF
TGTGCCAGCAGTAAGCCGGGACTTGGAGGCACTGAAGCTTTCTTT
>TRBV5-1|.|TRBD1|TRBJ2-5
CASSLGTGTGETQYF
TGCGCCAGCAGCTTAGGTACTGGGACAGGCGAGACCCAGTACTTC
>TRBV6-2/TRBV6-3|.|TRBD1|TRBJ2-1
CASSILGQGAYNEQFF
TGTGCCAGCAGCATACTCGGACAGGGGGCCTACAATGAGCAGTTCTTC
>TRBV25-1|.|TRBD1|TRBJ2-2
CASTGTVNTGELFF
TGTGCCAGCACCGGGACAGTGAACACCGGGGAGCTGTTTTTT
>TRBV4-3|.|TRBD1|TRBJ1-4
CASSQAAGTANNEKLFF
TGCGCCAGCAGCCAGGCCGCCGGGACAGCCAATAATGAAAAACTGTTTTTT
>TRBV6-5|.|TRBD1|TRBJ1-2
CANQDRGIRGYTF
TGTGCCAACCAAGACAGGGGGATTCGTGGCTACACCTTC
>TRBV28|.|.|TRBJ2-1
CASSPDSNNEQFF
TGTGCCAGCAGTCCGGACTCGAACAATGAGCAGTTCTTC
>TRBV20-1|.|.|TRBJ2-5
CSAGGSGLETQYF
TGCAGTGCTGGTGGGTCGGGTTTAGAGACCCAGTACTTC
>TRBV7-2|.|TRBD1|TRBJ1-1
CASSLVGFEAGGNTEAFF
TGTGCCAGCAGCTTAGTCGGTTTCGAGGCAGGGGGGAACACTGAAGCTTTCTTT
>TRBV12-5|.|TRBD1|TRBJ1-1
CASGDRVDTEAFF
TGTGCTAGTGGTGACAGGGTTGACACTGAAGCTTTCTTT
>TRBV2|.|.|TRBJ2-7
CASAGPSPYEQYF
TGTGCCAGCGCGGGACCTTCGCCCTACGAGCAGTACTTC
>TRBV6-5|.|.|TRBJ2-4
CASSYGSEGNIQYF
TGTGCCAGCAGTTACGGGTCGGAGGGAAACATTCAGTACTTC
>TRBV5-1|.|.|TRBJ2-7
CASSFEQGHEQYF
TGCGCCAGCAGCTTCGAACAGGGCCACGAGCAGTACTTC
>TRBV5-6|.|TRBD1|TRBJ1-2
CASTILDREDYGYTF
TGTGCCAGCACCATATTGGACAGGGAAGACTATGGCTACACCTTC
>TRBV24-1|.|.|TRBJ2-7
CATSDGRGEREQYF
TGTGCCACCAGTGATGGGAGGGGGGAGCGGGAGCAGTACTTC
>TRBV7-6|.|TRBD1|TRBJ2-2
CASSPSWTGFANTGELFF
TGTGCCAGCAGCCCCTCATGGACAGGTTTTGCGAACACCGGGGAGCTGTTTTTT
>TRBV6-2/TRBV6-3|.|TRBD1|TRBJ2-3
CASSYSARGRADTQYF
TGTGCCAGCAGTTACTCCGCCAGGGGGCGAGCAGATACGCAGTATTTT
>TRBV9|.|TRBD1|TRBJ1-2
CASTPSGQNYGYTF
TGTGCCAGCACTCCGTCGGGACAGAACTATGGCTACACCTTC
>TRBV5-8|.|.|TRBJ2-3
CASSRRLGGPTDTQYF
TGTGCCAGCAGCCGTAGGCTGGGGGGGCCCACAGATACGCAGTATTTT
>TRBV19|.|TRBD1|TRBJ1-2
CASSMGQFPGYGYTF
TGTGCCAGTAGTATGGGACAGTTCCCGGGGTATGGCTACACCTTC
>TRBV10-3|.|TRBD1|TRBJ2-7
CATSTGVSYEQYF
TGTGCCACCTCGACAGGGGTCTCCTACGAGCAGTACTTC